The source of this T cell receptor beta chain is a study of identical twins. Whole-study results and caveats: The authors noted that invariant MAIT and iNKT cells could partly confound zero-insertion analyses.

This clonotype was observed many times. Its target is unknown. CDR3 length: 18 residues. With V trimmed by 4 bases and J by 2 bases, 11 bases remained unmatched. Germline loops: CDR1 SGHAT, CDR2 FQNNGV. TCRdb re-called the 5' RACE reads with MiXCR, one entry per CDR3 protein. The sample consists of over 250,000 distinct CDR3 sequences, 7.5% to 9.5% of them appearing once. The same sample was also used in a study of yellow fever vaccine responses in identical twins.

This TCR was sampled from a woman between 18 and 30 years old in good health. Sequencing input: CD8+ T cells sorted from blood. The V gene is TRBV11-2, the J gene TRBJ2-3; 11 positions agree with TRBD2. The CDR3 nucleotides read TGTGCCAGCAGCTCTTACCCGGGACTAGCGGCGAACACAGATACGCAGTATTTT. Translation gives CASSSYPGLAANTDTQYF.